The 18 T cell receptor beta chains in this list originate from one sample, sequenced in a study of T cell repertoires in cytomegalovirus infection. No antigens are known for them. In TCRdb, the reads were re-called with MiXCR into one record per CDR3 protein. Among under 150,000 distinct CDR3 sequences listed, 30% were seen once. The sample was CD8+ T cells from cultured PBMCs, taken from culture after CMV antigen stimulation. The receptors shown here come from a human donor in good health (CMV status not recorded). Some clones in this sample may be carry-over from other donors' samples.

This clonotype was recorded a few times. This sequence joins TRBV4-1 and TRBJ1-2, with D unresolved. Germline V lookup: CDR1 MGHRA, CDR2 YSYEKL. Trimming pared 4 bases from V and 3 bases from J, leaving 27 bases between. This CDR3 is built from 19 residues. The CDR3 region is CASSRGLRGPEDSHYGYTF. The DNA of the CDR3 is TGCGCCAGCAGCCGGGGTTTGAGAGGGCCGGAAGATTCGCACTATGGCTACACCTTC.

Concerning this clonotype: An end of the junction does not agree with germline; a read error may underlie this. This chain joins TRBV5-8 and TRBJ1-1; 11 positions match TRBD1. The V gene's germline CDR1 is SGHTS and CDR2 YDEGEE. The CDR3 runs 11 residues. Written as DNA, the CDR3 is TGTGCCAGCACCATGGACAGGGGGCGGATCTTT. Amino acids: CASTMDRGRIF.

The table lists this clonotype with a count of one. This chain joins TRBV20-1 and TRBJ1-5; D is ambiguous. The V and J ends lost 3 bases and 6 bases respectively, with 12 bases between them. CDR3 length equals 13 residues. The germline CDR1 and CDR2 sequences are DFQATT and SNEGSKA (reference sequence). DNA of the CDR3: TGCAGTGCTAGGGCTGTGGTGGGTCAGCCCCAGCATTTT. This gives the protein CSARAVVGQPQHF.

This chain connects TRBV19 to TRBJ2-3; D is uncertain. The ends were cut back, 1 base at V and 0 bases at J, with 8 bases in the middle. Germline CDR1 is LNHDA and CDR2 is SQIVND (reference sequence). This CDR3 is 15 amino acids long. The CDR3 spells CASSIGRISTDTQYF. DNA of the CDR3: TGTGCCAGTAGTATAGGTCGGATCAGCACAGATACGCAGTATTTT.

The CDR3 nucleotides read TGTGCCAGCAGTGGACTAGCGGGGGGCTTTAGCACAGATACGCAGTATTTT. Translated: CASSGLAGGFSTDTQYF. The V call is TRBV6-1, the J call TRBJ2-3, with 13 bases matching TRBD2. The germline gives CDR1 MNHNS, CDR2 SASEGT. Germline trimming cut 4 bases from V and 0 bases from J; bases unmatched to any gene: 4. This CDR3 comprises 17 residues.

The chain recombines TRBV7-2 with TRBJ2-5; 7 bases line up with TRBD1. The CDR3 contains 11 residues. Germline lookup yields CDR1 SGHTA and CDR2 FQGNSA. V was clipped by 5 bases and J by 13 bases; unmatched bases: 7. The CDR3 loop reads CASSLDRRWYF. CDR3 nucleotide sequence: TGTGCCAGCAGCCTGGACAGGCGCTGGTACTTC.

In its sample, this clonotype was seen many times. The chain recombines TRBV7-8 with TRBJ1-2, with 8 bases fitting TRBD1. Germline CDR1 reads SGHVS; CDR2 reads FQNEAQ. V shed 1 base, J shed 6 bases, and the junction held 10 bases outside the gene matches. The CDR3 consists of 16 residues. In nucleotides, the CDR3 is TGTGCCAGCAGCTTAGTTCCTACAGGGGGAGAGAATGGCTACACCTTC. Translated, it gives CASSLVPTGGENGYTF.

The chain has TRBV20-1 and TRBJ1-2; D gene unclear. The CDR3 is 13 amino acids. Germline CDR1 DFQATT, CDR2 SNEGSKA (reference sequence). Between the trimmed V and J ends, which lost 6 bases and 8 bases, there was a span of 19 bases. CDR3 DNA: TGCAGTGCCCCCCTCACTTCCGCCGAGGGCTACACCTTC. This translates into CSAPLTSAEGYTF.

The J gene is TRBJ2-4, the V gene TRBV12-3 or TRBV12-4; maybe TRBD1 (5 bases). The CDR3 has 13 residues. V was shortened by 2 bases and J by 8 bases, with 10 bases between the two germline ends. For the CDR3, the DNA is TGTGCCAGCAGTTTATACCAGGGTGACATTCAGTACTTC. This translates into CASSLYQGDIQYF.

The rearrangement joins TRBV20-1 to TRBJ2-7; D remains ambiguous. V was pared by 3 bases and J by 4 bases, with 7 bases between. CDR1 is DFQATT and CDR2 is SNEGSKA in the germline V gene (reference sequence). The CDR3 runs 11 residues. Here the CDR3 reads CSASLQYEQYF. The DNA of the CDR3 is TGCAGTGCTAGCCTCCAGTACGAGCAGTACTTC.

This clonotype was detected a few times. This chain uses TRBV6-6 with TRBJ1-2, with 10 nucleotides matching TRBD1. Germline lookup yields CDR1 MNHNY and CDR2 SVGAGI (reference sequence). Losses at the gene ends were 7 bases for V and 8 bases for J; bases not matched to a gene: 16. This CDR3 has 16 amino acids. CDR3 protein: CASKTLGQGREQGYTF. DNA of the CDR3: TGTGCCAGCAAAACTTTGGGACAGGGGCGAGAACAGGGCTACACCTTC.

This clonotype was picked up a small number of times. The CDR3 is CASSWGPEQFF. CDR3 nucleotide sequence: TGCGCCAGCAGCTGGGGCCCTGAGCAGTTCTTC. The rearrangement joins TRBV5-1 to TRBJ2-1, with D perhaps matching TRBD1 (5 bases). The CDR3 runs 11 residues. V was cut by 3 bases and J by 9 bases, with 7 bases left in between. Germline CDR1 and CDR2: SGHRS and YFSETQ.

CDR3 DNA sequence: TGTGCCAGCAGCAGAGGGACAGGACGCAATCAGCCCCAGCATTTT. It encodes CASSRGTGRNQPQHF. This chain uses TRBV9 with TRBJ1-5, with 8 nucleotides matching TRBD1. Germline loops: CDR1 SGDLS, CDR2 YYNGEE. The J segment lost 2 bases and the V segment lost 4 bases, leaving 5 bases of the junction unmatched. The CDR3 contains 15 residues.

This clonotype was seen many times. CDR3 loop: CASSLEGQGFTEAFF. CDR3 sequence (DNA): TGTGCCAGCAGTTTAGAGGGACAGGGGTTCACTGAAGCTTTCTTT. This rearrangement joins TRBV27 to TRBJ1-1; 10 bases are shared with TRBD1. Trimming took 2 bases from V and 4 from J; bases not matched to a gene: 4. Germline V gene lookup returns CDR1 MNHEY and CDR2 SMNVEV (reference sequence). The CDR3 runs to 15 residues.

The chain has TRBV6-6 and TRBJ2-7; 8 nucleotides agree with TRBD1. Germline values: CDR1 MNHNY, CDR2 SVGAGI (reference sequence). V lost 5 bases, J lost 3 bases, and 3 bases stayed unmatched. The CDR3 extends over 13 amino acids. The CDR3 is CASSTGGLYEQYF. The CDR3 nucleotides read TGTGCCAGCAGTACAGGGGGTCTCTACGAGCAGTACTTC.

The rearrangement joins TRBV29-1 to TRBJ1-2; 7 nucleotides align to TRBD1. Unmatched junction bases numbered 15, after V lost 5 bases and J lost 0 bases. Germline V lookup: CDR1 SQVTM, CDR2 ANQGSEA. This CDR3 comprises 17 residues. The CDR3 DNA follows: TGCAGCGTTAAAGGGATGGGACAGAGCAGATCTAACTATGGCTACACCTTC. This translates into CSVKGMGQSRSNYGYTF.

The chain couples TRBV6-5 to TRBJ1-1; a weak D match, TRBD1 (6 bases). The ends were cut back, 5 bases at V and 1 base at J, with 23 bases in the middle. CDR1 MNHEY and CDR2 SVGAGI come from the germline V gene. The CDR3 extends over 18 amino acids. CDR3 sequence: CASSPLVIRGGKNTEAFF. DNA for the CDR3: TGTGCCAGCAGTCCTCTGGTGATCAGGGGCGGAAAGAACACTGAAGCTTTCTTT.

This clonotype was detected a few times. This chain connects TRBV18 to TRBJ1-1; D remains unclear. Germline V gene data show CDR1 as KGHSH and CDR2 as LQKENI. The CDR3 is 12 amino acids. V was shortened by 1 base and J by 6 bases, with 6 bases between the two germline ends. CDR3 sequence reads: CASSPRGPEAFF. CDR3 bases: TGTGCCAGCTCACCACGGGGTCCTGAAGCTTTCTTT. The variable domain in full, completed from reference TRBV18 and TRBJ1-1, reads NAGVMQNPRHLVRRRGQEARLRCSPMKGHSHVYWYRQLPEEGLKFMVYLQKENIIDESGMPKERFSAEFPKEGPSILRIQQVVRGDSAAYFCASSPRGPEAFFGQGTRLTVV.